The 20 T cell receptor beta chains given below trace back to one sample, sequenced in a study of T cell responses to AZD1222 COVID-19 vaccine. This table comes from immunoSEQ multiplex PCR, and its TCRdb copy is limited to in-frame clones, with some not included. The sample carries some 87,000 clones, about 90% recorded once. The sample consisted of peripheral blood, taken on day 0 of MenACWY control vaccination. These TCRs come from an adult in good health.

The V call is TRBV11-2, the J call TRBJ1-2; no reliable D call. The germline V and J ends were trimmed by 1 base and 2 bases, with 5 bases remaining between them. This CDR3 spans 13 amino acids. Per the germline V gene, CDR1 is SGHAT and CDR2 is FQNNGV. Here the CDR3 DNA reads TGTGCCAGCAGCTTAGGGAACAACTATGGCTACACCTTC. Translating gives CASSLGNNYGYTF.

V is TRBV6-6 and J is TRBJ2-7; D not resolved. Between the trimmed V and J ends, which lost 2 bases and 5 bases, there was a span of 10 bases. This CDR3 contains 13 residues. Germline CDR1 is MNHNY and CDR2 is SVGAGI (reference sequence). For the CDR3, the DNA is TGTGCCAGCAGTTACCCCCCCAGTAACGAGCAGTACTTC. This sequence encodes CASSYPPSNEQYF.

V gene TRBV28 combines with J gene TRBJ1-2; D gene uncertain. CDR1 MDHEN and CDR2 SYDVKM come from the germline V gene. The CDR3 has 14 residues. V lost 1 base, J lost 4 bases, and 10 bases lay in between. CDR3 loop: CASSLFTDGYGYTF. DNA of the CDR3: TGTGCCAGCAGTTTATTCACGGACGGCTATGGCTACACCTTC.

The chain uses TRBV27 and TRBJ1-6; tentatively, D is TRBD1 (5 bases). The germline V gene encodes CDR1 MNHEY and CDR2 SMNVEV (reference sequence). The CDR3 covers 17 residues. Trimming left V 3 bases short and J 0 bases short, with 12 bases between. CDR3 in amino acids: CASSLGQRISYNSPLHF. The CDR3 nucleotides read TGTGCCAGCAGTTTGGGGCAGCGGATCTCCTATAATTCACCCCTCCACTTT.

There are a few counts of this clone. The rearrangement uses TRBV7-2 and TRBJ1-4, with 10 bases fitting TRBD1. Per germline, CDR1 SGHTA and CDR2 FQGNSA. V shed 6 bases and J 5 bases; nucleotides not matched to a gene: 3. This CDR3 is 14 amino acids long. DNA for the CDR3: TGTGCCAGCAGACGGACAGGGGGAAATGAAAAACTGTTTTTT. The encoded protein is CASRRTGGNEKLFF.

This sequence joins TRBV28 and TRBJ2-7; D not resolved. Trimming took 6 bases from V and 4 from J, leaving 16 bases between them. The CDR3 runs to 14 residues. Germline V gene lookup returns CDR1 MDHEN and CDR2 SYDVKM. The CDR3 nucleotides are TGTGCCAGCAGGGAAGGAACTATCCGTTACGAGCAGTACTTC. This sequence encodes CASREGTIRYEQYF.

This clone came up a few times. CDR3 bases: TGTGCCAGCAGCAAGGGGGACGGAAACAATGAGCAGTTCTTC. This codes for CASSKGDGNNEQFF. V usage is TRBV21-1 and J usage is TRBJ2-1. TRBV21-1 corresponds to a pseudogene. This CDR3 is built from 14 residues.

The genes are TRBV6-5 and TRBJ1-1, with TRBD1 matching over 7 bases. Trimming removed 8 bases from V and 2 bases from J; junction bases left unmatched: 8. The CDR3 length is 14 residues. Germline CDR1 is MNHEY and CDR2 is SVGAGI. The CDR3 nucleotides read TGTGCCAGCGCGACACAGGGGATAAACACTGAAGCTTTCTTT. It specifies CASATQGINTEAFF.

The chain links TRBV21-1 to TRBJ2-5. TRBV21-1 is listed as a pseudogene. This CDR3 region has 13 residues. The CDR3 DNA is TGTGCCAGCAGCAGAGGGGTCCAAGAGACCCAGTACTTC. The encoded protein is CASSRGVQETQYF.

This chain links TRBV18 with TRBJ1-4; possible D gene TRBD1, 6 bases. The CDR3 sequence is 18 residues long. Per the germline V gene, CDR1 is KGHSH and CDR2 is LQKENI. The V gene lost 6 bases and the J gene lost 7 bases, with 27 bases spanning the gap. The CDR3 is CASSTISGGHLSGEKLFF. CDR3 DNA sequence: TGTGCCAGCTCCACAATATCCGGGGGCCACCTTTCTGGTGAAAAACTGTTTTTT.

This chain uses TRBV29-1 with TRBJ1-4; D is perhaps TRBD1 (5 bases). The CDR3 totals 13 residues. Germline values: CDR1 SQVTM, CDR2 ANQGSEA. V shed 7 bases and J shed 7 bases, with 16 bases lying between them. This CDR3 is CSAWGVLGEKLFF. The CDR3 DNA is TGCAGCGCCTGGGGGGTCCTGGGTGAAAAACTGTTTTTT.

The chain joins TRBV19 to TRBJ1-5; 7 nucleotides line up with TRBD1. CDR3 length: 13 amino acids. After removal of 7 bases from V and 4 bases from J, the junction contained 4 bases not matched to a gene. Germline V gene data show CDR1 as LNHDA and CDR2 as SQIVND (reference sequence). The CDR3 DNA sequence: TGTGCCAGTACGGGACAGAAAAATCAGCCCCAGCATTTT. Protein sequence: CASTGQKNQPQHF. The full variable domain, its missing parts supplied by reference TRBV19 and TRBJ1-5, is DGGITQSPKYLFRKEGQNVTLSCEQNLNHDAMYWYRQDPGQGLRLIYYSQIVNDFQKGDIAEGYSVSREKKESFPLTVTSAQKNPTAFYLCASTGQKNQPQHFGDGTRLSIL.

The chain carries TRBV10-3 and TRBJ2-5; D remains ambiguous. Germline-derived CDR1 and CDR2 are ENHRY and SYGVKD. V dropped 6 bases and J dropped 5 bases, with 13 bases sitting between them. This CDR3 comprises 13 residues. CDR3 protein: CAIRPSGGETQYF. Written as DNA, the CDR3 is TGTGCCATCAGGCCCTCCGGTGGGGAGACCCAGTACTTC.

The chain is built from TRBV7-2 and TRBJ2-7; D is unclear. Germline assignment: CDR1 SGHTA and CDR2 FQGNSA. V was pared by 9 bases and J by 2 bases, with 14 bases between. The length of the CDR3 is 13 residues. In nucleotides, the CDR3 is TGTGCCAGTTCGGTGGGCGCTACCTACGAGCAGTACTTC. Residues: CASSVGATYEQYF.

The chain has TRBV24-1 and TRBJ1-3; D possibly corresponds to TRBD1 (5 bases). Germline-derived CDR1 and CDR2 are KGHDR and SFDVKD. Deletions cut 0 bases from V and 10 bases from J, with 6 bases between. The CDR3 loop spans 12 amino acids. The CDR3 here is CATSDLGGTIYF. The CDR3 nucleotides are TGTGCCACCAGTGATTTGGGGGGAACCATATATTTT.

DNA for the CDR3: TGTGCCAGCAGTGAAATGGGTGGTCGCGATGAAAAACTGTTTTTT. It codes for CASSEMGGRDEKLFF. The rearrangement joins TRBV2 to TRBJ1-4, with D uncertain. Germline-derived CDR1 and CDR2 are SNHLY and FYNNEI. The V end was cut by 2 bases, the J end by 6 bases, with 13 bases between. The CDR3 is 15 amino acids.

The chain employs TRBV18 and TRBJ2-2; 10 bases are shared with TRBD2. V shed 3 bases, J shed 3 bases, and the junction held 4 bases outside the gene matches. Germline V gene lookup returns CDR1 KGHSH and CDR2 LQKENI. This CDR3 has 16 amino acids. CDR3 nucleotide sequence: TGTGCCAGCTCACCCCTAGCGGGAGACCACACCGGGGAGCTGTTTTTT. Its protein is CASSPLAGDHTGELFF.

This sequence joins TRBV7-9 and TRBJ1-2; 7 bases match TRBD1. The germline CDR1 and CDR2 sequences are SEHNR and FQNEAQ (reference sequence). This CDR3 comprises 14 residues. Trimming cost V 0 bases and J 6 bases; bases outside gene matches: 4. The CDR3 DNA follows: TGTGCCAGCAGCTTAGCCCACCAGGGGGATGGCTACACCTTC. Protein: CASSLAHQGDGYTF.

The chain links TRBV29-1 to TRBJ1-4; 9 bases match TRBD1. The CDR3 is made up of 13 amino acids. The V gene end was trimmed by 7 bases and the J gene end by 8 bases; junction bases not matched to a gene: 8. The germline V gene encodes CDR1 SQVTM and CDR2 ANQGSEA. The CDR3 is CSAITGGEEKLFF. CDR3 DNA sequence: TGCAGCGCTATAACAGGGGGCGAGGAAAAACTGTTTTTT.

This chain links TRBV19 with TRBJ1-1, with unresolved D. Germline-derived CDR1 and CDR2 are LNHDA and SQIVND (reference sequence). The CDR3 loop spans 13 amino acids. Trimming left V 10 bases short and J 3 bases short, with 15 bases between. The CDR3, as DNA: TGTGCCACTTCGATCGGACGGGACACTGAAGCTTTCTTT. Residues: CATSIGRDTEAFF.